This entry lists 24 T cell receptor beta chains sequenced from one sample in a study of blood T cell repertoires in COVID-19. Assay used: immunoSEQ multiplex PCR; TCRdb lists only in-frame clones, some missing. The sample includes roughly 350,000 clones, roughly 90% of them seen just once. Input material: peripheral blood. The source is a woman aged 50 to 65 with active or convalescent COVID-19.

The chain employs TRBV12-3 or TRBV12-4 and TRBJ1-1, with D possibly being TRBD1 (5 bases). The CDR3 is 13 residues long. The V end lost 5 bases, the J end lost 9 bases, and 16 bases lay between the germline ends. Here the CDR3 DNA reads TGTGCCAGCAGTGAACTCTCGGGGGGGAAAGCTTTCTTT. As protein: CASSELSGGKAFF.

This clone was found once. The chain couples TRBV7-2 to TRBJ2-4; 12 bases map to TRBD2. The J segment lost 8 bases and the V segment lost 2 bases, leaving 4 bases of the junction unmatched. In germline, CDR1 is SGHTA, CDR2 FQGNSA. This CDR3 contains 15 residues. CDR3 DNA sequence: TGTGCCAGCAGCTTACCGACTAGCGGGAGTGACATTCAGTACTTC. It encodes CASSLPTSGSDIQYF. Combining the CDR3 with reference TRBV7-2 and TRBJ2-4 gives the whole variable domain GAGVSQSPSNKVTEKGKDVELRCDPISGHTALYWYRQSLGQGLEFLIYFQGNSAPDKSGLPSDRFSAERTGGSVSTLTIQRTQQEDSAVYLCASSLPTSGSDIQYFGAGTRLSVL.

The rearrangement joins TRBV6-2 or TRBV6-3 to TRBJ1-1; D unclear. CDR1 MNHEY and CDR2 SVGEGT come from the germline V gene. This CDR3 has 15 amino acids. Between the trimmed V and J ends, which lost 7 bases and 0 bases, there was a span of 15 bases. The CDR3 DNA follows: TGTGCCAGCACCCCCAGGCGCGACCTGAACACTGAAGCTTTCTTT. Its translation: CASTPRRDLNTEAFF.

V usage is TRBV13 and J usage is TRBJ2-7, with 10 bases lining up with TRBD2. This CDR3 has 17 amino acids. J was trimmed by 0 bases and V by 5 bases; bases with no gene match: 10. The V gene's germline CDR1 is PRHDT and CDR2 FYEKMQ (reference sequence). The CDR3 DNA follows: TGTGCCAGCAGCACATATTTTAGCGGGAGGTACTCCTACGAGCAGTACTTC. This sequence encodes CASSTYFSGRYSYEQYF.

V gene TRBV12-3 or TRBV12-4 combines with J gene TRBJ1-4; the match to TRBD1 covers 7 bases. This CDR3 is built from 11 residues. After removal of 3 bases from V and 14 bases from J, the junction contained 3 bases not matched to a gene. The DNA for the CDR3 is TGTGCCAGCAGTTTCGGGACAGACCTGTTTTTT. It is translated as CASSFGTDLFF.

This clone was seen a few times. The CDR3 DNA reads as TGTGCCAGCAGCTTAGGCCGTACAGGAAACACCATATATTTT. Translating gives CASSLGRTGNTIYF. The J gene is TRBJ1-3, the V gene TRBV7-2; D unresolved. Trimming took off 1 base at V and 4 bases at J, with 8 bases between the two ends. CDR1 and CDR2 from the germline V gene are SGHTA and FQGNSA. The CDR3 length is 14 residues.

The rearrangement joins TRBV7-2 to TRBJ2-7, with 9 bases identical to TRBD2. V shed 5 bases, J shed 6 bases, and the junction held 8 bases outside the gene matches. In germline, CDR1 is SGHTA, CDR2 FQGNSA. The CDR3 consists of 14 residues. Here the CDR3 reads CASSPVAGVGEQYF. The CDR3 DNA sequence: TGTGCCAGCAGCCCCGTAGCGGGAGTTGGCGAGCAGTACTTC.

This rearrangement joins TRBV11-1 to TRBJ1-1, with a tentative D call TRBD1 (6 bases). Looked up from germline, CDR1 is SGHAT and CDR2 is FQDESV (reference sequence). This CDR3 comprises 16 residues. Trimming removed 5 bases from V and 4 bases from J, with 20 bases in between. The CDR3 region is CASSRQRGGAPTEAFF. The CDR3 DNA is TGTGCCAGCAGCCGCCAGAGGGGGGGGGCGCCCACTGAAGCTTTCTTT.

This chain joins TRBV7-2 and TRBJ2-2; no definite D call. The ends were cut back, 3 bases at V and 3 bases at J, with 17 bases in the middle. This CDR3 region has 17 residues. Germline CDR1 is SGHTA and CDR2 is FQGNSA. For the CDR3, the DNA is TGTGCCAGCAGCTTCTCTACCCAGCAGGTCGACACCGGGGAGCTGTTTTTT. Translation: CASSFSTQQVDTGELFF.

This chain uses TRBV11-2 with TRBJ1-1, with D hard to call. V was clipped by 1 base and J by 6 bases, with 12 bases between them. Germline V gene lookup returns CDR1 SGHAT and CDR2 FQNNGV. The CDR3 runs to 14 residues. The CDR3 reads CASSLVLSRSEAFF. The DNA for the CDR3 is TGTGCCAGCAGCTTAGTATTGTCCAGGTCTGAAGCTTTCTTT.

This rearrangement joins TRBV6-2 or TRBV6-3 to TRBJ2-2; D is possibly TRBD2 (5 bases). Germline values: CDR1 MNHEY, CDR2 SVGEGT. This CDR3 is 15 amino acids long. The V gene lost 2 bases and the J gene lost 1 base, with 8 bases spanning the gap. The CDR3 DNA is TGTGCCAGCAGTTACAGGACTGTGAACACCGGGGAGCTGTTTTTT. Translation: CASSYRTVNTGELFF.

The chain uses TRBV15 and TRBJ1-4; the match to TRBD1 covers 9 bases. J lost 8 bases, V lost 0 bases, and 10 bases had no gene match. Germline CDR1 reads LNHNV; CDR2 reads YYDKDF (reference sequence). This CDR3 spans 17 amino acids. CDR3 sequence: CATSREGGGQGDEKLFF. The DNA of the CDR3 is TGTGCCACCAGCAGAGAAGGCGGGGGACAGGGAGACGAAAAACTGTTTTTT. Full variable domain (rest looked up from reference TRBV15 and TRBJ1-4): DAMVIQNPRYQVTQFGKPVTLSCSQTLNHNVMYWYQQKSSQAPKLLFHYYDKDFNNEADTPDNFQSRRPNTSFCFLDIRSPGLGDTAMYLCATSREGGGQGDEKLFFGSGTQLSVL.

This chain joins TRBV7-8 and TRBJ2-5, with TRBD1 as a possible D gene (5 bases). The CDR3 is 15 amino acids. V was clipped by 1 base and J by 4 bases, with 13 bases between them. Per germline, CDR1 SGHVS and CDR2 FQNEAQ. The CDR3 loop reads CASSLVAGFVETQYF. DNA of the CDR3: TGTGCCAGCAGCTTAGTTGCAGGGTTCGTAGAGACCCAGTACTTC.

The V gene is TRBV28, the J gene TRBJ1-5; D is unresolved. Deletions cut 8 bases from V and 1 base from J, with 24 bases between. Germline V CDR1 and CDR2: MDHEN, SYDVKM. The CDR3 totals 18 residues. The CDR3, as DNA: TGTGCCAGCCGACTATCGACCCTTATGGGGATGAGCAATCAGCCCCAGCATTTT. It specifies CASRLSTLMGMSNQPQHF.

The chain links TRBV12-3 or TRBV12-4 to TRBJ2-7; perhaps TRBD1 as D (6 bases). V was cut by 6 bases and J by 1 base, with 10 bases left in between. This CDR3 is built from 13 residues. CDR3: CASSPTGSYEQYF. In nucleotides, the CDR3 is TGTGCCAGCAGCCCGACAGGATCCTACGAGCAGTACTTC.

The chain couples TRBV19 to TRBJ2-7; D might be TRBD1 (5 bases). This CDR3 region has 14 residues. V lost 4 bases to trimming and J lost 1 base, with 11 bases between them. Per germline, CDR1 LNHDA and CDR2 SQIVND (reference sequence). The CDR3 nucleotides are TGTGCCAGTAGTAGTGGGGCTAAATCCTACGAGCAGTACTTC. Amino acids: CASSSGAKSYEQYF.

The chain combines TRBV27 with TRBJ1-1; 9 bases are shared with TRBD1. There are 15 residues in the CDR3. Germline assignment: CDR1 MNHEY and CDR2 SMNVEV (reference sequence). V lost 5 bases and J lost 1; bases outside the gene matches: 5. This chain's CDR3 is CASSPGQGANTEAFF. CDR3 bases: TGTGCCAGCAGTCCGGGACAGGGTGCGAACACTGAAGCTTTCTTT.

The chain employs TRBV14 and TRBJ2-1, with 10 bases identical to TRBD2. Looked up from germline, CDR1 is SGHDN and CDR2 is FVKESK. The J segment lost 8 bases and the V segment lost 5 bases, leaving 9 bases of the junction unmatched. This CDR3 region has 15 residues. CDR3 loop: CASSYLAGAPYEQFF. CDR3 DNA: TGTGCCAGCAGCTATCTAGCGGGAGCCCCCTATGAGCAGTTCTTC.

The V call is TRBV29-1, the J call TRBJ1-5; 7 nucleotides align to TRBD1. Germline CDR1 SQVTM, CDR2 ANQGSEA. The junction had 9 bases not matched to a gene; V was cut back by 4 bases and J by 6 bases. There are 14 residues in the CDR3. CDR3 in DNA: TGCAGCGTTGGTAACAGGGGATTCCCTCAGCCCCAGCATTTT. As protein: CSVGNRGFPQPQHF.

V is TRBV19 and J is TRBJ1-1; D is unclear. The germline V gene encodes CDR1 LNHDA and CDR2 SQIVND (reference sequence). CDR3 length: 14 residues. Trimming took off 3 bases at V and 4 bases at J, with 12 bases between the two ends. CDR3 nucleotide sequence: TGTGCCAGTAGTATCCGGCAGGTGGGCACTGAAGCTTTCTTT. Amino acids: CASSIRQVGTEAFF.

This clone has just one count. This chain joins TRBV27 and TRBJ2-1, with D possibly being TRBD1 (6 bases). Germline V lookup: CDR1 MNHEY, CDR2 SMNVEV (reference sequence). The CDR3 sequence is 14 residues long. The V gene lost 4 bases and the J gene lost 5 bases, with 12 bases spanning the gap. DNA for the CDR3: TGTGCCAGCAGTTGGACAGTGAGCCACAATGAGCAGTTCTTC. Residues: CASSWTVSHNEQFF.

The CDR3 bases are TGTGCCAGTAGTAGAGAACTTCAAGCTAACTATGGCTACACCTTC. Translated: CASSRELQANYGYTF. The chain employs TRBV19 and TRBJ1-2; D is ambiguous. Trimming pared 4 bases from V and 0 bases from J, leaving 12 bases between. CDR1 is LNHDA, CDR2 SQIVND, per germline (reference sequence). This CDR3 has 15 amino acids.

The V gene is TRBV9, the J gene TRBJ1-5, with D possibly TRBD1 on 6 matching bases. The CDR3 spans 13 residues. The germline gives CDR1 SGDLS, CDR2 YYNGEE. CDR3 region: CHQKGVSNQPQHF. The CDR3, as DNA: TGTCACCAAAAGGGGGTCTCCAATCAGCCCCAGCATTTT.

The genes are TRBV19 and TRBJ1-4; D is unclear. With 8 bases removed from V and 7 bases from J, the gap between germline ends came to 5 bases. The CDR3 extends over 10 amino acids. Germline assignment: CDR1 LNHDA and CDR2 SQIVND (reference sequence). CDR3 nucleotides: TGTGCCAGTGGGCCTGAAAAACTGTTTTTT. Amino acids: CASGPEKLFF.